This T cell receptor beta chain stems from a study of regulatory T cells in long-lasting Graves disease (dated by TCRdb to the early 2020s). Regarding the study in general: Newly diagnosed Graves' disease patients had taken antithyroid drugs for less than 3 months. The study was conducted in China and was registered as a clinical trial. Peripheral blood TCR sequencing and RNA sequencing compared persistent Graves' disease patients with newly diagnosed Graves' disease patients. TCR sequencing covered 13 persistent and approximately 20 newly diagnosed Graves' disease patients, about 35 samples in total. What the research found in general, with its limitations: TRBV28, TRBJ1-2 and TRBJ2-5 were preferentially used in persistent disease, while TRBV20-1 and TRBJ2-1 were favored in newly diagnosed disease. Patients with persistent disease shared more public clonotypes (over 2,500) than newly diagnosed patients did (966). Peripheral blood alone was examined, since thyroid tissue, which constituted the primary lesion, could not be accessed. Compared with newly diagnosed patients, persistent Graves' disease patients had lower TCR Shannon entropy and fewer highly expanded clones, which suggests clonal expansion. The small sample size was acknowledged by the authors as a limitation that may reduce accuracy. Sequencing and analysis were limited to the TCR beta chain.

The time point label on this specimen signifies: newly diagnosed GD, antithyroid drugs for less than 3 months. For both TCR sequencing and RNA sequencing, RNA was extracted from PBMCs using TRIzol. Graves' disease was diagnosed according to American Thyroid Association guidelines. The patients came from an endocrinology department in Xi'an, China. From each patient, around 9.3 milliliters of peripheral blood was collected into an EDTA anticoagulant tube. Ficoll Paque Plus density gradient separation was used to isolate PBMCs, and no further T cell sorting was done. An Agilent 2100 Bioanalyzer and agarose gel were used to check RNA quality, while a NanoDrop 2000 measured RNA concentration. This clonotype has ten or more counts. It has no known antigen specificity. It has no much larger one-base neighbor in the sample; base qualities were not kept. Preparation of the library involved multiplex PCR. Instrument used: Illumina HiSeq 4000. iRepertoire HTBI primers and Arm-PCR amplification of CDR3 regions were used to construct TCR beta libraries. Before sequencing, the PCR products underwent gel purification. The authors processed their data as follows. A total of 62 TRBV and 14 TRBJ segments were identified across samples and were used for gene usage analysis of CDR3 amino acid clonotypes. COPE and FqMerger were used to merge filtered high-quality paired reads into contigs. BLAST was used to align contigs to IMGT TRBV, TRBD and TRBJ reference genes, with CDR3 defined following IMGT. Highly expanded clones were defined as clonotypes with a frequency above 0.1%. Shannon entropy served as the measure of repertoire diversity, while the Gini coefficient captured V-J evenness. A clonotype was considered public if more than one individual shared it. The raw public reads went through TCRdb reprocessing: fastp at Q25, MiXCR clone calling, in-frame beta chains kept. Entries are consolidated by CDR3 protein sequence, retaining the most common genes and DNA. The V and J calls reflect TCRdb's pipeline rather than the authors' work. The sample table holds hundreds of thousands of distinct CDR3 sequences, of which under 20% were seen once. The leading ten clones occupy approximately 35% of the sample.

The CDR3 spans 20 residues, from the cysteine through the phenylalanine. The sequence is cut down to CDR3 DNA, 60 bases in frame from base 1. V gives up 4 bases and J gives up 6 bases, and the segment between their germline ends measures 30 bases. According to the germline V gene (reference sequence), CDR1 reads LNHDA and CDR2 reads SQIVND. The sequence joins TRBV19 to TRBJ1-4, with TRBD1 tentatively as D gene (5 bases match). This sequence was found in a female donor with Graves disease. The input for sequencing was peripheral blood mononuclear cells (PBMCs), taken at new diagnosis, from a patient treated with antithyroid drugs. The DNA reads TGTGCCAGTAGTACCCGGACCGTAGGACACCAAAAGAGTAAGGATGAAAAACTGTTTTTT. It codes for CASSTRTVGHQKSKDEKLFF.